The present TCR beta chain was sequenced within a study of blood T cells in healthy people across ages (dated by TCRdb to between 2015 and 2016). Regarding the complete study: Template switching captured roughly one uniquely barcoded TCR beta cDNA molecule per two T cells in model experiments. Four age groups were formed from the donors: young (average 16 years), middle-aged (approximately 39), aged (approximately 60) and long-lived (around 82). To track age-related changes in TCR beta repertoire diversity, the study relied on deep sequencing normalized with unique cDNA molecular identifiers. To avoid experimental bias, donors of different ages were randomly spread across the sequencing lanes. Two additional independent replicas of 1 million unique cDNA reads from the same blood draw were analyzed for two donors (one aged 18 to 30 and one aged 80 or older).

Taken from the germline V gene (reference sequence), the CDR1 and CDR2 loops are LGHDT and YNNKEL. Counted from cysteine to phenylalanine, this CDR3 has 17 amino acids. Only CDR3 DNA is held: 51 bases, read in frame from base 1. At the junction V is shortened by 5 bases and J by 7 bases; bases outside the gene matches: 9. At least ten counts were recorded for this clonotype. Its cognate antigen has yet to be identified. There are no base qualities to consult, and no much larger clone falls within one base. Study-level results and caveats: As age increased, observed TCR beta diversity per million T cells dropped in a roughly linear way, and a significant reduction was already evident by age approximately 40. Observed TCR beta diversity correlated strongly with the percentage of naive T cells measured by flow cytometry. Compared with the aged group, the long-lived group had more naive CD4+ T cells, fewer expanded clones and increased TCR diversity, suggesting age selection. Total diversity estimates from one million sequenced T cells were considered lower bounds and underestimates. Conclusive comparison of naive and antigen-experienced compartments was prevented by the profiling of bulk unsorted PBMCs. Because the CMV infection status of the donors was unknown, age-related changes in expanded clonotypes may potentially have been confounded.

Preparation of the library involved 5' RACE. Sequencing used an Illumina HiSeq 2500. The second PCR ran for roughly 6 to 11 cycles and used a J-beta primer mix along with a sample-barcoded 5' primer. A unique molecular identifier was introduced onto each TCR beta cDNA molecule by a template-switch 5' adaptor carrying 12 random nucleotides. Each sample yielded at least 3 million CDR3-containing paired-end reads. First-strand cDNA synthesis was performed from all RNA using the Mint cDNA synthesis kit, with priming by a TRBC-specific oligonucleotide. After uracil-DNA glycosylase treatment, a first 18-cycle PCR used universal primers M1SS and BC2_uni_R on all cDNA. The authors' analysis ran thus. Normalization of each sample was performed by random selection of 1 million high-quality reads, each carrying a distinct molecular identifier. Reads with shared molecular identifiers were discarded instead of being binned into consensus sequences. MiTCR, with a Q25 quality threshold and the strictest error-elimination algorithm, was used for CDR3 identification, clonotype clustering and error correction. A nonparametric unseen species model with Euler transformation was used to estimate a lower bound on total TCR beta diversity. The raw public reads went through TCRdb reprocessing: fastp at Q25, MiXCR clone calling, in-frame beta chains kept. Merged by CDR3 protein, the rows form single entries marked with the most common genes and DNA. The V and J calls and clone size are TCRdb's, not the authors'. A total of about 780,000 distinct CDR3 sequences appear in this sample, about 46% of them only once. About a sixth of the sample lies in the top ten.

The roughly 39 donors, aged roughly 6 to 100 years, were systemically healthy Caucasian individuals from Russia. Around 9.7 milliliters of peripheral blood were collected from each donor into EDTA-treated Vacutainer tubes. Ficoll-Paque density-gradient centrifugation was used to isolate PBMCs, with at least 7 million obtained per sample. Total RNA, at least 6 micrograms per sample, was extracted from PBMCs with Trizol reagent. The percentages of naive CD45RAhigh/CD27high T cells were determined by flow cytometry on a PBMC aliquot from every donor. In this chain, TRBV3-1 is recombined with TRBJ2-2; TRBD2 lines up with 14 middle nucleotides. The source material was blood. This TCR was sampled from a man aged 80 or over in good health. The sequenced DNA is TGTGCCAGCAGCAAGACTAGCGGGAGGGCCAGGAACGGGGAGCTGTTTTTT. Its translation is CASSKTSGRARNGELFF.